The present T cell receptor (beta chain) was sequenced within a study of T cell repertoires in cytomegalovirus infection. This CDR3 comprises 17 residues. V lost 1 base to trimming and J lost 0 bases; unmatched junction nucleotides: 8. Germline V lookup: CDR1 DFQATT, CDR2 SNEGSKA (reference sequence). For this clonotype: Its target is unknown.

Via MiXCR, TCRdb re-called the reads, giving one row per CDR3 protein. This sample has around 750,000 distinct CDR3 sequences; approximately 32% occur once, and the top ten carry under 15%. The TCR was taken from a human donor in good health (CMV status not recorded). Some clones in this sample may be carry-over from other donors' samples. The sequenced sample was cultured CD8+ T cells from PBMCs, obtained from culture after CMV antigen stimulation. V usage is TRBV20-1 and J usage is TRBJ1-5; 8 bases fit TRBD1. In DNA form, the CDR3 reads TGCAGTGCTAGAGGCGGACAGGGAAGAATTAGCAATCAGCCCCAGCATTTT. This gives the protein CSARGGQGRISNQPQHF.